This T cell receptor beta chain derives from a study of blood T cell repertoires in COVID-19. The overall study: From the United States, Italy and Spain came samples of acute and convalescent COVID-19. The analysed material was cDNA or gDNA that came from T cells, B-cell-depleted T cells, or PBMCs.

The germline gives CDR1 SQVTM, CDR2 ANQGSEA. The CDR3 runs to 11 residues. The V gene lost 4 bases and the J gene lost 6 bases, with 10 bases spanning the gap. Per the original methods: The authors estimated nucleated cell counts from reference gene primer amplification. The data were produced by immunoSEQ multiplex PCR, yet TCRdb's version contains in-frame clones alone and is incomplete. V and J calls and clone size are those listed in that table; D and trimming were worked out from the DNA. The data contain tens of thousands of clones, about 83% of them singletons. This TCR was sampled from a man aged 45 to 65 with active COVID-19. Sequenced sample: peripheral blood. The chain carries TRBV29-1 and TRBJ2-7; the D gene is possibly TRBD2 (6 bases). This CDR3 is CSVGEDSEQYF. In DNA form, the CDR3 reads TGCAGCGTTGGGGAGGACTCCGAGCAGTACTTC.